This T cell receptor beta chain was captured by sequencing in a study of blood T cells in healthy people across ages. Each donor gave approximately 9.1 milliliters of peripheral blood. Alongside a J-beta primer mix, a sample-barcoded 5' primer served in a second PCR lasting roughly 6 to 11 cycles. Each cDNA molecule was tagged by a template-switch adaptor with 12 random nucleotides. Every sample gave at least 2.5 million paired-end reads containing CDR3. TCRdb independently ran MiXCR on the 5' RACE reads; one entry per CDR3 protein. The sample has some 760,000 distinct CDR3 sequences, roughly 25% seen once. Concerning this clonotype itself: What it binds is unknown.

Per the germline V gene, CDR1 is MNHEY and CDR2 is SVGAGI. CDR3 length: 13 residues. Findings and limits, study-wide: Strong correlation was found linking TCR beta diversity to naive T cell percentage.

This same sample was also taken into another study, of T cells of mothers and their children.

The chain is built from TRBV6-5 and TRBJ2-7; D not resolved. The J call may be in error: the DNA end matches TRBJ2-5 better. The sample consisted of blood. The receptor comes from a boy younger than 18 in good health. The chain's CDR3 is CASSYSLVETQYF. CDR3 coding DNA: TGTGCCAGCAGTTACTCTTTAGTGGAGACCCAGTACTTC.